The 8 T cell receptor beta chains given below trace back to one sample, sequenced in a study of graft-versus-host responses after intestinal transplantation. These TCRs are of unknown antigen specificity. Sequenced by immunoSEQ multiplex PCR; TCRdb stores in-frame clones only, minus some. In the table there are approximately 86,000 clones, 91% of which are singletons. Sequenced material: unstimulated CD4+ T cells sorted from spleen or lymph node cells, taken before intestinal transplant. The receptors were gathered from a human donor who received an intestinal transplant.

The chain has TRBV9 and TRBJ2-2; TRBD1 might be the D (7 bases). The CDR3 consists of 16 residues. Trimming took off 0 bases at V and 5 bases at J, with 14 bases between the two ends. Looked up from germline, CDR1 is SGDLS and CDR2 is YYNGEE. CDR3 sequence reads: CASSVGAGGGTGELFF. The CDR3 DNA sequence: TGTGCCAGCAGCGTAGGGGCAGGGGGAGGAACCGGGGAGCTGTTTTTT.

This clone was detected once. This rearrangement joins TRBV11-2 to TRBJ2-2; D is possibly TRBD2 (6 bases). This CDR3 contains 18 residues. Germline V gives CDR1 SGHAT, CDR2 FQNNGV. V lost 5 bases and J lost 0, with 19 bases in between. The DNA for the CDR3 is TGTGCCAGCAGCCCGGGACTCCGCAAGTCCGCGAACACCGGGGAGCTGTTTTTT. This gives the protein CASSPGLRKSANTGELFF.

The genes are TRBV7-2 and TRBJ2-2; TRBD2 aligns across 10 bases. J lost 3 bases, V lost 1 base, and 8 bases had no gene match. CDR3 length: 18 amino acids. Germline V gives CDR1 SGHTA, CDR2 FQGNSA. The CDR3 DNA sequence: TGTGCCAGCAGCTTAGGGGATCGGCTAGCGGGGGACACCGGGGAGCTGTTTTTT. Translation gives CASSLGDRLAGDTGELFF.

This sequence joins TRBV9 and TRBJ2-1, with a possible D match to TRBD2 (7 bases). Germline V gene lookup returns CDR1 SGDLS and CDR2 YYNGEE. There are 15 residues in the CDR3. The V and J ends lost 4 bases and 5 bases respectively, with 16 bases between them. The CDR3 bases are TGTGCCAGCAGCACCCACAGGGCGGGGGACAATGAGCAGTTCTTC. It is translated as CASSTHRAGDNEQFF. The whole variable domain, filled in from reference TRBV9 and TRBJ2-1, reads DSGVTQTPKHLITATGQRVTLRCSPRSGDLSVYWYQQSLDQGLQFLIQYYNGEERAKGNILERFSAQQFPDLHSELNLSSLELGDSALYFCASSTHRAGDNEQFFGPGTRLTVL.

Written as DNA, the CDR3 is TGTGCCAGCAGTGACCAGGGGGCGAATAATTCACCCCTCCACTTT. Protein sequence: CASSDQGANNSPLHF. The genes are TRBV6-4 and TRBJ1-6; 8 nucleotides match TRBD1. Trimming removed 2 bases from V and 5 bases from J; junction bases left unmatched: 2. In germline, CDR1 is MRHNA, CDR2 SNTAGT. CDR3 length equals 15 residues.

The rearrangement links TRBV6-6 to TRBJ1-5; TRBD1 aligns across 7 bases. The CDR3 consists of 16 residues. Germline lookup yields CDR1 MNHNY and CDR2 SVGAGI (reference sequence). The ends lost 5 bases at V and 1 base at J; junction bases unmatched: 8. This CDR3 reads CASSQVQGLSNQPQHF. In DNA form, the CDR3 reads TGTGCCAGCAGTCAAGTACAGGGGCTGAGCAATCAGCCCCAGCATTTT.

V gene TRBV29-1 combines with J gene TRBJ1-5, with TRBD1 matching over 10 bases. J lost 5 bases, V lost 7 bases, and 5 bases had no gene match. Germline CDR1 reads SQVTM; CDR2 reads ANQGSEA. The CDR3 is 13 amino acids. CDR3 in amino acids: CSAKGQGDQPQHF. The CDR3 DNA is TGCAGCGCAAAAGGACAGGGGGATCAGCCCCAGCATTTT.

V is TRBV5-1 and J is TRBJ2-7; 8 bases fit TRBD1. Germline values: CDR1 SGHRS, CDR2 YFSETQ. This CDR3 is built from 15 residues. The V gene end was trimmed by 3 bases and the J gene end by 0 bases; junction bases not matched to a gene: 5. The CDR3 DNA follows: TGCGCCAGCAGCTCCCAAACAGGGGGCTCCTACGAGCAGTACTTC. Encoded protein: CASSSQTGGSYEQYF.